Each of the 28 T cell receptor beta chains below was sequenced from the same sample in a study of T cell repertoires in cytomegalovirus infection. TCRdb passed the reads through MiXCR, listing each CDR3 protein once. The table has hundreds of thousands of distinct CDR3 sequences, approximately 10% seen once; the top ten hold 2% to 3%. The material sequenced was PBMCs. Source of these receptors: a human donor in good health (CMV status not recorded). Some clones in this sample may be carry-over from other donors' samples.

This clonotype was recorded many times. This sequence joins TRBV7-2 and TRBJ2-5; 9 positions agree with TRBD1. Germline V CDR1 and CDR2: SGHTA, FQGNSA. Losses at the gene ends were 5 bases for V and 5 bases for J; bases not matched to a gene: 6. The CDR3 runs 14 residues. CDR3 nucleotide sequence: TGTGCCAGCAGCCCGGACAGGGGATCGGAGACCCAGTACTTC. This encodes CASSPDRGSETQYF.

This clonotype was detected ten times or more. The CDR3: CASSWSDTEAFF. The CDR3 DNA sequence: TGTGCCAGCAGTTGGTCGGATACTGAAGCTTTCTTT. The V gene is TRBV12-3 or TRBV12-4, the J gene TRBJ1-1; no definite D call. There are 12 residues in the CDR3. V lost 4 bases to trimming and J lost 5 bases, with 8 bases between them.

This clonotype showed up many times. DNA for the CDR3: TGCGCCAGCAGCTTGCTCGGGGAGTCCTACAATGAGCAGTTCTTC. Amino acid sequence: CASSLLGESYNEQFF. The chain is built from TRBV5-1 and TRBJ2-1; tentative D call: TRBD2 (5 bases). The V end lost 1 base, the J end lost 1 base, and 9 bases lay between the germline ends. The germline V gene encodes CDR1 SGHRS and CDR2 YFSETQ. This CDR3 contains 15 residues.

The rearrangement joins TRBV29-1 to TRBJ1-2; D gene ambiguous. Trimming shortened V by 5 bases and J by 4 bases, and 11 bases separated the two germline ends. Germline CDR1 SQVTM, CDR2 ANQGSEA. The CDR3 covers 12 residues. The CDR3 loop is CSVPKERYGYTF. CDR3 nucleotides: TGCAGCGTTCCAAAGGAACGCTATGGCTACACCTTC.

This clonotype was detected many times. This clone may be a read error of a much larger clone one base away. The V gene is TRBV7-2, the J gene TRBJ1-1; TRBD1 matches at 7 bases. There are 14 residues in the CDR3. Per germline, CDR1 SGHTA and CDR2 FQGNSA. Germline trimming cut 3 bases from V and 1 base from J; bases unmatched to any gene: 2. CDR3 protein: CASSFRDRNTEAFF. The DNA of the CDR3 is TGTGCCAGCAGCTTCCGGGACAGGAACACTGAAGCTTTCTTT.

This clonotype has at least ten counts. The rearrangement links TRBV7-2 to TRBJ2-3; D is uncertain. The CDR3 extends over 13 amino acids. V was cut by 7 bases and J by 2 bases, with 10 bases left in between. Germline V gene data show CDR1 as SGHTA and CDR2 as FQGNSA. The CDR3 DNA follows: TGTGCCAGCACCAGCTATGTCACAGATACGCAGTATTTT. Protein sequence: CASTSYVTDTQYF.

The chain couples TRBV14 to TRBJ2-7, with D tentatively TRBD2 (5 bases). The CDR3 covers 16 residues. The germline CDR1 and CDR2 sequences are SGHDN and FVKESK. Trimming removed 0 bases at V and 4 bases at J, with 16 bases between. In DNA, the CDR3 is TGTGCCAGCAGCCAAGATTTGGGAGTTATGTGGTACGAGCAGTACTTC. This sequence encodes CASSQDLGVMWYEQYF.

This clonotype was seen more than once but under ten times. This chain uses TRBV12-3 or TRBV12-4 with TRBJ2-3, with TRBD1 identical over 8 bases. V lost 8 bases, J lost 7 bases, and 11 bases stayed unmatched. The CDR3 length is 14 residues. The chain's CDR3 is CASDGLRGLNTQYF. CDR3 coding DNA: TGTGCCAGCGATGGCCTCAGGGGGCTAAATACGCAGTATTTT.

Comment on this clonotype: The CDR3 does not end in the conserved phenylalanine or tryptophan, so this is likely a read error. J is TRBJ1-1 and V is TRBV7-2; D is uncertain. The germline V and J ends were trimmed by 3 bases and 1 base, with 12 bases remaining between them. This CDR3 region has 15 residues. Per the germline V gene, CDR1 is SGHTA and CDR2 is FQGNSA. The CDR3: CASSFEHARNTEAFL. CDR3 nucleotides: TGTGCCAGCAGCTTTGAACACGCAAGGAACACTGAAGCTTTCCTT.

This clonotype was counted at least ten times. The rearrangement links TRBV29-1 to TRBJ1-2; TRBD1 aligns across 8 bases. This CDR3 is built from 14 residues. V gave up 6 bases and J gave up 2 bases; unmatched junction bases: 8. Germline CDR1 is SQVTM and CDR2 is ANQGSEA. The CDR3 is CSVVGQGVNYGYTF. Here the CDR3 DNA reads TGCAGCGTAGTTGGACAGGGAGTAAACTATGGCTACACCTTC.

V is TRBV7-9 and J is TRBJ1-1; D is ambiguous. The length of the CDR3 is 12 residues. CDR1 is SEHNR, CDR2 FQNEAQ, per germline (reference sequence). V shed 5 bases and J shed 3 bases, with 7 bases lying between them. The chain's CDR3 is CASSRTDTEAFF. The CDR3 nucleotides are TGTGCCAGCAGCCGTACGGACACTGAAGCTTTCTTT.

V usage is TRBV28 and J usage is TRBJ1-1; D is perhaps TRBD1 (5 bases). Trimming pared 6 bases from V and 1 base from J, leaving 12 bases between. Looked up from germline, CDR1 is MDHEN and CDR2 is SYDVKM. The CDR3 runs 14 residues. CDR3 amino acids: CASRPQGRNTEAFF. The DNA of the CDR3 is TGTGCCAGCAGGCCGCAGGGACGGAACACTGAAGCTTTCTTT.

This clonotype was found many times. This chain links TRBV2 with TRBJ1-2; no definite D call. This CDR3 has 12 residues. Germline assignment: CDR1 SNHLY and CDR2 FYNNEI. With 2 bases removed from V and 8 bases from J, the gap between germline ends came to 9 bases. CDR3 nucleotide sequence: TGTGCCAGCAGTGAATTGAGTTTGGGCTACACCTTC. It codes for CASSELSLGYTF.

The table lists this clonotype with a few counts. CDR3 protein: CSVRQGYNSPLHF. The DNA of the CDR3 is TGCAGCGTTCGACAGGGGTATAATTCACCCCTCCACTTT. The chain is built from TRBV29-1 and TRBJ1-6; the match to TRBD1 covers 8 bases. CDR3 size: 13 residues. Germline V gene lookup returns CDR1 SQVTM and CDR2 ANQGSEA. Trimming at V came to 5 bases and at J to 4 bases, leaving 1 base not matched to a gene.

This clonotype was picked up a small number of times. The gene calls are TRBV6-1 and TRBJ2-3; TRBD2 matches 11 bases. The J segment lost 4 bases and the V segment lost 3 bases, leaving 3 bases of the junction unmatched. Germline V lookup: CDR1 MNHNS, CDR2 SASEGT. CDR3 length: 15 residues. Here the CDR3 DNA reads TGTGCCAGCAGTGATCGACTAGCGGGGTCAGATACGCAGTATTTT. Its translation is CASSDRLAGSDTQYF.

In this sample, this clonotype turned up many times. At one of its ends the junction is not consistent with the germline gene, which may arise from a read error. The V call is TRBV7-2, the J call TRBJ2-1; 12 bases are a match to TRBD2. Germline V gene data show CDR1 as SGHTA and CDR2 as FQGNSA. The CDR3 sequence is 15 residues long. The DNA of the CDR3 is TGTGCCAACAGCGTGACTAGCGGGGGCTACAATGAGCAGTTCTTC. As protein: CANSVTSGGYNEQFF.

This clonotype was detected ten times or more. The chain combines TRBV7-2 with TRBJ2-7; D gene ambiguous. Trimming stripped 6 bases from V and 7 bases from J, with 13 bases between. The germline V gene has CDR1 SGHTA and CDR2 FQGNSA. This CDR3 is built from 12 residues. CDR3 in DNA: TGTGCCAGCAGATCTCTCGTCGGAGAGCAGTACTTC. Its protein product is CASRSLVGEQYF. Variable domain in full (rest from reference TRBV7-2 and TRBJ2-7): GAGVSQSPSNKVTEKGKDVELRCDPISGHTALYWYRQSLGQGLEFLIYFQGNSAPDKSGLPSDRFSAERTGGSVSTLTIQRTQQEDSAVYLCASRSLVGEQYFGPGTRLTVT.

V gene TRBV20-1 combines with J gene TRBJ2-5; D ambiguous. Germline-derived CDR1 and CDR2 are DFQATT and SNEGSKA (reference sequence). Trimming took 5 bases from V and 5 from J, leaving 6 bases between them. The CDR3 totals 10 residues. The CDR3 coding sequence is TGCAGTGCTTATATGGAGACCCAGTACTTC. Its translation is CSAYMETQYF.

The table lists this clonotype with many counts. The CDR3 nucleotides read TGTGCCAGCAGCCGGAGGGTGACCCAGTACTTC. The encoded protein is CASSRRVTQYF. The chain couples TRBV7-2 to TRBJ2-5; perhaps TRBD2 as D (6 bases). This CDR3 is built from 11 residues. Trimming cost V 5 bases and J 7 bases, with 8 bases left between them. Germline assignment: CDR1 SGHTA and CDR2 FQGNSA.

The sample holds many counts of this clonotype. V and J are TRBV28 and TRBJ2-1; 8 bases align to TRBD2. Trimming took 7 bases from V and 2 from J; bases not matched to a gene: 16. CDR1 is MDHEN, CDR2 SYDVKM, per germline. The CDR3 runs to 18 residues. CDR3 loop: CASTPGAGANYAYNEQFF. As DNA, the CDR3 is TGTGCCAGCACTCCGGGAGCGGGGGCAAATTACGCCTACAATGAGCAGTTCTTC. Full variable domain (remainder filled in from reference TRBV28 and TRBJ2-1): DVKVTQSSRYLVKRTGEKVFLECVQDMDHENMFWYRQDPGLGLRLIYFSYDVKMKEKGDIPEGYSVSREKKERFSLILESASTNQTSMYLCASTPGAGANYAYNEQFFGPGTRLTVL.

This clonotype occurred a few times. The chain has TRBV5-6 and TRBJ2-3; 7 bases match TRBD1. Germline lookup yields CDR1 SGHDT and CDR2 YYEEEE. This CDR3 region has 11 residues. Germline trimming cut 3 bases from V and 9 bases from J; bases unmatched to any gene: 1. The CDR3 region has the DNA TGTGCCAGCAGCTCGGGACAGACGCAGTATTTT. As protein: CASSSGQTQYF.

This clonotype was seen many times. The rearrangement joins TRBV29-1 to TRBJ1-5; TRBD1 might be the D (6 bases). Trimming cost V 7 bases and J 3 bases, with 13 bases left between them. Germline V gene lookup returns CDR1 SQVTM and CDR2 ANQGSEA. This CDR3 comprises 13 residues. The chain's CDR3 is CSGQTGPNQPQHF. The CDR3 DNA follows: TGCAGCGGACAGACAGGACCCAATCAGCCCCAGCATTTT.

This clonotype appeared many times. The V call is TRBV20-1, the J call TRBJ2-5, with D possibly TRBD2 on 6 matching bases. CDR3 length equals 12 residues. CDR1 is DFQATT, CDR2 SNEGSKA, per germline (reference sequence). Trimming left V 6 bases short and J 5 bases short, with 13 bases between. The CDR3 sequence is CSATAGIETQYF. DNA for the CDR3: TGCAGTGCCACCGCGGGGATCGAGACCCAGTACTTC.

The table lists this clonotype with many counts. The V and J genes are TRBV9 and TRBJ2-2; no reliable D call. The germline V and J ends were trimmed by 0 bases and 2 bases, with 8 bases remaining between them. The CDR3 covers 15 residues. Germline V lookup: CDR1 SGDLS, CDR2 YYNGEE. In DNA, the CDR3 is TGTGCCAGCAGCGTAGGTAATTTCAACACCGGGGAGCTGTTTTTT. Amino acid sequence: CASSVGNFNTGELFF.

About this clonotype: A much larger clone differs from this one at a single base, so this may be a read error. The gene calls are TRBV7-2 and TRBJ1-2, with a tentative D call TRBD1 (6 bases). The germline gives CDR1 SGHTA, CDR2 FQGNSA. V was pared by 5 bases and J by 8 bases, with 18 bases between. The CDR3 covers 14 residues. The CDR3 DNA reads TGTGCCAGCAGCATCGGGACACCCGTCTTGGGCTACACCTTC. It specifies CASSIGTPVLGYTF.

The chain combines TRBV10-3 with TRBJ2-2; possible D gene TRBD1, 5 bases. This CDR3 has 16 amino acids. Looked up from germline, CDR1 is ENHRY and CDR2 is SYGVKD. Trimming stripped 6 bases from V and 6 bases from J, with 20 bases between. The CDR3 region has the DNA TGTGCCATCAGAGACGACAGAATGAAGGTGGCCGGGGAGCTGTTTTTT. This codes for CAIRDDRMKVAGELFF.

Points on this clonotype: One base away lies a much larger clone, so this may be a sequencing read error. The chain combines TRBV6-5 with TRBJ1-1; possible D gene TRBD1, 6 bases. CDR3 length: 12 amino acids. The germline V gene has CDR1 MNHEY and CDR2 SVGAGI. The DNA for the CDR3 is TGTGCCAACAGTTACCGGGGGGCACGAGCTTTCTTT. It yields the protein CANSYRGARAFF.

This clonotype was detected ten times or more. The CDR3 is CASSPDRVGEKLFF. The CDR3 bases are TGTGCCAGCTCACCGGACAGGGTGGGCGAAAAACTGTTTTTT. The chain uses TRBV18 and TRBJ1-4; TRBD1 matches 8 bases. The J segment lost 8 bases and the V segment lost 3 bases, leaving 5 bases of the junction unmatched. Germline values: CDR1 KGHSH, CDR2 LQKENI. This CDR3 region has 14 residues.